This TCR beta chain was documented in a study of technical replicates of blood from a handful of donors. Trimming removed 3 bases from V and 5 bases from J; junction bases left unmatched: 7. The CDR3 has 15 amino acids. Germline CDR1 and CDR2: KGHSH and LQKENI. TCRdb's copy holds only in-frame clones and misses some; the assay was immunoSEQ multiplex PCR. Here the sample spans about 88,000 clones, 92% being singletons. V is TRBV18 and J is TRBJ1-5; TRBD1 aligns across 7 bases. Sequencing input: T cells isolated from PBMCs. This sequence originates from a human donor in good health. The CDR3 DNA is TGTGCCAGCTCACCTAGGGGGCAGGGCGATCAGCCCCAGCATTTT. Protein product: CASSPRGQGDQPQHF.